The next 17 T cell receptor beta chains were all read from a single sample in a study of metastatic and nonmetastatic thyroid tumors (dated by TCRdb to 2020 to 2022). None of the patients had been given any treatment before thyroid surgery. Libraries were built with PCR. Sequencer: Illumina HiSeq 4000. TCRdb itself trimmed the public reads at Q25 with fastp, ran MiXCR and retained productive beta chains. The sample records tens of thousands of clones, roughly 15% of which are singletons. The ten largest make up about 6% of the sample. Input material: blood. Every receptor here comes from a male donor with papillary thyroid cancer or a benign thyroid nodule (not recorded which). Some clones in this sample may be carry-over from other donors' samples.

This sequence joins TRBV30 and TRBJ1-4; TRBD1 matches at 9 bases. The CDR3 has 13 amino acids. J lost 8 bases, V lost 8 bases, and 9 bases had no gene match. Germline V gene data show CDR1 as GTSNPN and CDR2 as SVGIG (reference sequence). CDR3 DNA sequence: TGTGCCGCCCCGGGACAGGGACACGAAAAACTGTTTTTT. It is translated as CAAPGQGHEKLFF.

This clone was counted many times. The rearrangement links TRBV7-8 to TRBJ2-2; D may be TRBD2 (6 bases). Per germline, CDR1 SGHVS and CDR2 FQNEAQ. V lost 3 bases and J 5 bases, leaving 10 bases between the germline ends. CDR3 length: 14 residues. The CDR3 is CASSFLARTGELFF. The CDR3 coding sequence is TGTGCCAGCAGCTTCCTAGCGCGAACCGGGGAGCTGTTTTTT.

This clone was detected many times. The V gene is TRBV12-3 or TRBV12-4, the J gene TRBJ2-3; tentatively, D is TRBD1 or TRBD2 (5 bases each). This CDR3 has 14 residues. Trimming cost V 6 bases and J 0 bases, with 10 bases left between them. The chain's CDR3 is CASSFRESTDTQYF. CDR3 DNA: TGTGCCAGCAGCTTCAGGGAGAGCACAGATACGCAGTATTTT.

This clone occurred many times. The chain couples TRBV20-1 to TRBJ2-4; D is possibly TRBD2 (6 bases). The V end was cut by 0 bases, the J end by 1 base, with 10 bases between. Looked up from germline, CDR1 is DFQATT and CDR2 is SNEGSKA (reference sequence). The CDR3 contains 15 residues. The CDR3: CSARDTGGAKNIQYF. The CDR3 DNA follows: TGCAGTGCTAGAGATACCGGAGGGGCCAAAAACATTCAGTACTTC.

The CDR3 sequence: CASSSRGRGQGEYNEQFF. The CDR3 region has the DNA TGTGCCAGCAGCTCCCGGGGGAGGGGACAGGGCGAATACAATGAGCAGTTCTTC. This sequence joins TRBV7-6 and TRBJ2-1, with TRBD1 matching over 9 bases. This CDR3 region has 18 residues. Germline assignment: CDR1 SGHVS and CDR2 FNYEAQ. V dropped 4 bases and J dropped 4; count of bases not matched to a gene: 14.

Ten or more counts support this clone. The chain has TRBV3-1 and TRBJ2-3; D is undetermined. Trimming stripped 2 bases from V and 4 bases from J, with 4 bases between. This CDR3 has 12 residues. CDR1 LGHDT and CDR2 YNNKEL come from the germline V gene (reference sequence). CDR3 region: CASSQYPDTQYF. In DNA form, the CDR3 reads TGTGCCAGCAGCCAATACCCAGATACGCAGTATTTT.

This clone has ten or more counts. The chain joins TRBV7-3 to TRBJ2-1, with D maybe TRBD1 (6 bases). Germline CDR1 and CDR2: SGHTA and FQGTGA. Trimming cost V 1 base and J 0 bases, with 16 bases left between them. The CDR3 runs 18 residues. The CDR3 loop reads CASSLISTGLSSYNEQFF. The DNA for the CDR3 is TGTGCCAGCAGCTTAATTTCGACAGGCCTGAGCTCCTACAATGAGCAGTTCTTC.

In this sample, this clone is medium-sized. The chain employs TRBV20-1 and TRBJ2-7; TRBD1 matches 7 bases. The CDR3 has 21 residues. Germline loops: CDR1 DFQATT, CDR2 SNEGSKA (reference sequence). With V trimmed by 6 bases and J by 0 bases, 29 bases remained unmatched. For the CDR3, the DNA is TGCAGTGCCGGAGGTAGTTTCCGGGACAGTTTGGGGAGCGGATTCTCCTACGAGCAGTACTTC. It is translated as CSAGGSFRDSLGSGFSYEQYF.

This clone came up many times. The CDR3 is CSASHWSGTGELFF. Here the CDR3 DNA reads TGCAGTGCCAGCCACTGGTCGGGCACCGGGGAGCTGTTTTTT. The V call is TRBV20-1, the J call TRBJ2-2; D is unresolved. The CDR3 spans 14 residues. V lost 6 bases and J lost 4, with 15 bases in between. From germline, CDR1 is DFQATT and CDR2 SNEGSKA (reference sequence).

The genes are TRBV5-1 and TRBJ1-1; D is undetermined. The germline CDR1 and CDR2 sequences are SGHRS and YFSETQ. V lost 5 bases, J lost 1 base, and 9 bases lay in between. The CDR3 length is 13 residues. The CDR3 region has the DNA TGCGCCAGCAGTTGGAAAGGGAACACTGAAGCTTTCTTT. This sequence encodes CASSWKGNTEAFF.

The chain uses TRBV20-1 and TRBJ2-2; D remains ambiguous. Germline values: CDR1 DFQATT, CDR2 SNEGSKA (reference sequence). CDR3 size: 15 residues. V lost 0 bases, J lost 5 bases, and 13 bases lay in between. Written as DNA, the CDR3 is TGCAGTGCTAGAGATAATACCGATGGGACCGGGGAGCTGTTTTTT. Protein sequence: CSARDNTDGTGELFF.

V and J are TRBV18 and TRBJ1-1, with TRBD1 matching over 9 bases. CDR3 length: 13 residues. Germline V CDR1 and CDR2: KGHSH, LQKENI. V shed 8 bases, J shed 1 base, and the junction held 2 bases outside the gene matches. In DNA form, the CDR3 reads TGTGCCAGCAAGGACAGGGGGAACACTGAAGCTTTCTTT. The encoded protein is CASKDRGNTEAFF.

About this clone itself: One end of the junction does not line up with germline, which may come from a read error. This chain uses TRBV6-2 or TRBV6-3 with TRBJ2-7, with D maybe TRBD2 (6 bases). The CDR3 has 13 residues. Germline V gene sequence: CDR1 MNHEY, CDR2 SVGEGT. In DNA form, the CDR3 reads TGTGCCGGCAGTTCCGGGAGCTCCTACGATCAGTACTTC. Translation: CAGSSGSSYDQYF.

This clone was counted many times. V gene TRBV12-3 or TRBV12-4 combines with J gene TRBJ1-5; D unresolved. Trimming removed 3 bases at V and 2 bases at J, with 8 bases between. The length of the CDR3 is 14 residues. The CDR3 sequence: CASSLLDGNQPQHF. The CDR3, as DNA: TGTGCCAGCAGTTTGCTGGACGGCAATCAGCCCCAGCATTTT.

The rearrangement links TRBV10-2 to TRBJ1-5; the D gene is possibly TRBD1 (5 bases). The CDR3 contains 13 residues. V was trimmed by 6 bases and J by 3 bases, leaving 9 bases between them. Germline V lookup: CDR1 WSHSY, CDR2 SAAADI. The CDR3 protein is CASSPGHNQPQHF. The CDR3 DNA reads TGCGCCAGCAGCCCAGGACACAATCAGCCCCAGCATTTT.

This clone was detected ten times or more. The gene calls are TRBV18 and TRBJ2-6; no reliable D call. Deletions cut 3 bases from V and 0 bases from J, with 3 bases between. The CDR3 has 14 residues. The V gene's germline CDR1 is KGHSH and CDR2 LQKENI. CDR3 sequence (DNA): TGTGCCAGCTCACCGTACTCTGGGGCCAACGTCCTGACTTTC. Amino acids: CASSPYSGANVLTF.

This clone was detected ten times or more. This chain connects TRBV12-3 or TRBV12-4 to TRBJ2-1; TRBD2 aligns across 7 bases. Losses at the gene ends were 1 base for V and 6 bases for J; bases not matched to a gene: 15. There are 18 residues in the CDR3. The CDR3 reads CASSLGLGQGTNFNEQFF. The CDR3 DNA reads TGTGCCAGCAGTTTAGGGCTCGGGCAAGGGACTAACTTCAATGAGCAGTTCTTC.